This T cell receptor (beta chain) was obtained from a study of cytomegalovirus exposure and HLA in healthy donors. On this clone itself: Its antigen remains unidentified.

The PCR had 60 Vbeta and 13 Jbeta primers. Clones were sequenced by immunoSEQ multiplex PCR, and TCRdb holds only the in-frame ones, with some missing. The data show about 170,000 clones, just under 80% seen once. Notes on the study in general: Analysis was performed later, and it showed HLA-associated TCR beta chains to be more clonally expanded than equally common others.

Trimming took 7 bases from V and 3 from J, leaving 9 bases between them. This CDR3 is 13 amino acids long. Per germline, CDR1 MNHEY and CDR2 SMNVEV (reference sequence). The V call is TRBV27, the J call TRBJ2-2, with TRBD1 as a possible D gene (5 bases). Material: PBMCs. The clonotype comes from a woman aged 45-65 years in good health and CMV-seropositive. The CDR3 spells CASTPGYTGELFF. The CDR3 region has the DNA TGTGCCAGCACTCCAGGGTACACCGGGGAGCTGTTTTTT.